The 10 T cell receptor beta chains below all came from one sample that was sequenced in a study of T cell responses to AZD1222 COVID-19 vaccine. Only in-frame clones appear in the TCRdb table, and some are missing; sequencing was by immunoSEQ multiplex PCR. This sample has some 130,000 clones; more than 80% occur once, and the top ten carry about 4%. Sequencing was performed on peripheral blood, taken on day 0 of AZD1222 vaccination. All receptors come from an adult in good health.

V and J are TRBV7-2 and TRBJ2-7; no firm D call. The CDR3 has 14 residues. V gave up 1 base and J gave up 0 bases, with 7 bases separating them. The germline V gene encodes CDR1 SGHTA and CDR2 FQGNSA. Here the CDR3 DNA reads TGTGCCAGCAGCTTAGGACTGACCTCCTACGAGCAGTACTTC. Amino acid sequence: CASSLGLTSYEQYF.

The CDR3 nucleotides read TGTGCCAGCAGTGTTCTGTGGGGAAGATCGAACACTGAAGCTTTCTTT. Amino acids: CASSVLWGRSNTEAFF. The chain employs TRBV6-1 and TRBJ1-1, with D hard to call. The CDR3 extends over 16 amino acids. Trimming shortened V by 4 bases and J by 1 base, and 16 bases separated the two germline ends. Germline V CDR1 and CDR2: MNHNS, SASEGT.

Here the CDR3 DNA reads TGTGCCAGCAGCTTGGGGGGGACTAGTGAGTTCTTC. Translation gives CASSLGGTSEFF. V is TRBV14 and J is TRBJ2-1; 8 bases agree with TRBD2. The J segment lost 14 bases and the V segment lost 5 bases, leaving 8 bases of the junction unmatched. Germline loops: CDR1 SGHDN, CDR2 FVKESK. The CDR3 contains 12 residues.

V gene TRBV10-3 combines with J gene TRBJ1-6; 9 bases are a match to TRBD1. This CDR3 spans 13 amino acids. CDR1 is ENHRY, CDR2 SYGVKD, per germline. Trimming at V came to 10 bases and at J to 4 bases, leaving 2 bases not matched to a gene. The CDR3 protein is CASGTGYNSPLHF. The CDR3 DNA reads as TGTGCCAGCGGGACAGGGTATAATTCACCCCTCCACTTT.

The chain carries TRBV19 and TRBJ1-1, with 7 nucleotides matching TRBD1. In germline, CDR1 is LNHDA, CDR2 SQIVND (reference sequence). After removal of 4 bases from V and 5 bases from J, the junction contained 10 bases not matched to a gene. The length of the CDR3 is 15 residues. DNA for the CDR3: TGTGCCAGTAGTACGGTCAGGGGGGAGAATACTGAAGCTTTCTTT. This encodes CASSTVRGENTEAFF.

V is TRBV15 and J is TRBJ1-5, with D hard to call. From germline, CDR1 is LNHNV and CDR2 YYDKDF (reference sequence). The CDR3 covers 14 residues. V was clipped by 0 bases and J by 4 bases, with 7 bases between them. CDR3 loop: CATSREDGNQPQHF. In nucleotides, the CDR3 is TGTGCCACCAGCAGAGAGGACGGTAATCAGCCCCAGCATTTT.

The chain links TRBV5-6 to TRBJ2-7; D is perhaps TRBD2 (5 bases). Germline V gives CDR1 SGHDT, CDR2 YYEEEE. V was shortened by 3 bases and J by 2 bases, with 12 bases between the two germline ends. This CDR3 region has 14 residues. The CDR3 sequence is CASSSGDGTYEQYF. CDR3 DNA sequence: TGTGCCAGCAGCTCCGGCGACGGGACCTACGAGCAGTACTTC.

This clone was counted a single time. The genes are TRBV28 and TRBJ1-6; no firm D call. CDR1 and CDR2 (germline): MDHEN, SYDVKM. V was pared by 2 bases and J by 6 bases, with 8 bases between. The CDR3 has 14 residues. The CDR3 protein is CASSLRAANSPLHF. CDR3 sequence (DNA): TGTGCCAGCAGTTTAAGGGCAGCTAATTCACCCCTCCACTTT.

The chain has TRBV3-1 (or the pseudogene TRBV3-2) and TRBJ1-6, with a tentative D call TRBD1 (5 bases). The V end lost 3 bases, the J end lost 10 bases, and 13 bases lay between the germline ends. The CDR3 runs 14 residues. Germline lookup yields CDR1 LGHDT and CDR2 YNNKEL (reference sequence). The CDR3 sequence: CASSHGQGESPLHF. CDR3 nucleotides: TGTGCCAGCAGCCACGGGCAGGGAGAGTCACCCCTCCACTTT.

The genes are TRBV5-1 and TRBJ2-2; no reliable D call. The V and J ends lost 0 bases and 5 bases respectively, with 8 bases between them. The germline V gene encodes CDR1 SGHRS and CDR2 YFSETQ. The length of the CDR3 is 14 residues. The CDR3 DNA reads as TGCGCCAGCAGCTTGGTTAAGGGTACCGGGGAGCTGTTTTTT. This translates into CASSLVKGTGELFF.